These 6 T cell receptor beta chains came from one sample sequenced in a study of B cell selection in AIRE deficiency. Conventional CD4 T cells were sorted as CD4+CD127+ cells. Only in-frame clones appear in the TCRdb table, and some are missing; sequencing was by immunoSEQ multiplex PCR. The sample carries some 25,000 clones, around 97% recorded once. Sample: CD4+CD127+ conventional T cells sorted from PBMCs. The receptors here all came from a human donor in good health.

The V call is TRBV9, the J call TRBJ2-1; TRBD2 agrees at 14 bases. The germline gives CDR1 SGDLS, CDR2 YYNGEE. With 0 bases clipped from V and 8 bases from J, the junction kept 4 bases outside the gene matches. The CDR3 totals 16 residues. The CDR3 sequence: CASSVAGTSGSHEQFF. CDR3 coding DNA: TGTGCCAGCAGCGTAGCCGGGACTAGCGGGAGTCATGAGCAGTTCTTC. The variable domain in full, completed from reference TRBV9 and TRBJ2-1, reads DSGVTQTPKHLITATGQRVTLRCSPRSGDLSVYWYQQSLDQGLQFLIQYYNGEERAKGNILERFSAQQFPDLHSELNLSSLELGDSALYFCASSVAGTSGSHEQFFGPGTRLTVL.

V usage is TRBV2 and J usage is TRBJ2-3, with TRBD2 identical over 14 bases. The CDR3 spans 16 residues. Germline V gives CDR1 SNHLY, CDR2 FYNNEI. The J segment lost 1 base and the V segment lost 7 bases, leaving 4 bases of the junction unmatched. The CDR3 DNA reads as TGTGCCAGCACCGGGACTAGCGGGAGTGGCACAGATACGCAGTATTTT. Amino acid sequence: CASTGTSGSGTDTQYF.

J is TRBJ1-1 and V is TRBV5-4, with 10 bases identical to TRBD1. The trim removed 5 bases at V and 1 base at J, leaving 8 bases unmatched. The CDR3 has 16 amino acids. CDR1 and CDR2 (germline): SGHNT, YYREEE (reference sequence). In DNA, the CDR3 is TGTGCCAGCAGACCCGGGACAGGGGCTGGGAACACTGAAGCTTTCTTT. Its protein product is CASRPGTGAGNTEAFF.

This chain joins TRBV27 and TRBJ2-3; TRBD1 might be the D (5 bases). Germline-derived CDR1 and CDR2 are MNHEY and SMNVEV (reference sequence). This CDR3 spans 14 amino acids. Trimming left V 11 bases short and J 1 base short, with 16 bases between. This CDR3 reads CASLLTAGTDTQYF. DNA of the CDR3: TGTGCCTCCCTCTTGACAGCCGGCACAGATACGCAGTATTTT.

The gene calls are TRBV9 and TRBJ2-3; 12 positions match TRBD2. The V gene's germline CDR1 is SGDLS and CDR2 YYNGEE. The CDR3 runs 17 residues. After removal of 3 bases from V and 5 bases from J, the junction contained 10 bases not matched to a gene. The CDR3 loop is CASSAYGRLAGEDTQYF. The CDR3 region has the DNA TGTGCCAGCAGCGCCTACGGCAGACTAGCGGGAGAAGATACGCAGTATTTT.

The rearrangement joins TRBV7-2 to TRBJ2-3; 7 nucleotides align to TRBD1. The CDR3 length is 16 residues. Germline CDR1 reads SGHTA; CDR2 reads FQGNSA. Trimming cost V 2 bases and J 4 bases; bases outside gene matches: 9. The CDR3 nucleotides are TGTGCCAGCAGCTTAAACAGGGGAACTCCAGCAGATACGCAGTATTTT. This translates into CASSLNRGTPADTQYF.